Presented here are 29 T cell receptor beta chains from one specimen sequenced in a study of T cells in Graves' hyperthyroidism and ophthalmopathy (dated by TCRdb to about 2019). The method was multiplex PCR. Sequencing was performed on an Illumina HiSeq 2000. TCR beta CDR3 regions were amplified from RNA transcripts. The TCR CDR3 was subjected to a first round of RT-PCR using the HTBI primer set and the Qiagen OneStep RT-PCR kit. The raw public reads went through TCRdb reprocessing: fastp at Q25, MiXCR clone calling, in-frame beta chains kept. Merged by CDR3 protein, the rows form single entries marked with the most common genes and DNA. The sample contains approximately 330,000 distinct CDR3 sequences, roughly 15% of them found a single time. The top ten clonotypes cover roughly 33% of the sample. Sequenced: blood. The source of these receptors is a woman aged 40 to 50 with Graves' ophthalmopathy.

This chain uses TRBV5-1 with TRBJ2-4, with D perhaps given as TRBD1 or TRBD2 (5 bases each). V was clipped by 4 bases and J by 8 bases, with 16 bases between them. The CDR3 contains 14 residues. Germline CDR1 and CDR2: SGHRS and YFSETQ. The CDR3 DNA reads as TGCGCCAGCAGCCTAGAGGGGCCCTGGGACATTCAGTACTTC. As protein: CASSLEGPWDIQYF.

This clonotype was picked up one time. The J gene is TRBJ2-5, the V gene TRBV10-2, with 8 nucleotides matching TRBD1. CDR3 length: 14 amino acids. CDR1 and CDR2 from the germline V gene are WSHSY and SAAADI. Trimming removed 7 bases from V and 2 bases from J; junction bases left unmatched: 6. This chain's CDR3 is CASTGTGSQETQYF. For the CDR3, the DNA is TGCGCCAGCACCGGGACAGGATCTCAAGAGACCCAGTACTTC.

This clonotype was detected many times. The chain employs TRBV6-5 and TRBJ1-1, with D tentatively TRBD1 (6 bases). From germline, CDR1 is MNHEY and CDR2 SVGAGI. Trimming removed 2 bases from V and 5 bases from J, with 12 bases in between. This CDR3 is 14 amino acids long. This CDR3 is CASSYAGVRTEAFF. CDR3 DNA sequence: TGTGCCAGCAGTTACGCAGGGGTTCGGACTGAAGCTTTCTTT.

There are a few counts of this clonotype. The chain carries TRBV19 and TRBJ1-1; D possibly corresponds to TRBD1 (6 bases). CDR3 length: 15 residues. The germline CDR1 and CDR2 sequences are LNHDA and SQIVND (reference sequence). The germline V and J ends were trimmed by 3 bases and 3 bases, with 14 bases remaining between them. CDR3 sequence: CASSMLYQGYTEAFF. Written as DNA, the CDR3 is TGTGCCAGTAGTATGCTTTATCAGGGGTACACTGAAGCTTTCTTT. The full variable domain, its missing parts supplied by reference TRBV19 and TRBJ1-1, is DGGITQSPKYLFRKEGQNVTLSCEQNLNHDAMYWYRQDPGQGLRLIYYSQIVNDFQKGDIAEGYSVSREKKESFPLTVTSAQKNPTAFYLCASSMLYQGYTEAFFGQGTRLTVV.

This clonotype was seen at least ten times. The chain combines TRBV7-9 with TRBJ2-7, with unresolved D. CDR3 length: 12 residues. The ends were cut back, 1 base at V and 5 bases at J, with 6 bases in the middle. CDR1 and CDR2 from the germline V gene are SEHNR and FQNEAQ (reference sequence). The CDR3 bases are TGTGCCAGCAGCTTAGATCCTCACGAGCAGTACTTC. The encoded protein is CASSLDPHEQYF.

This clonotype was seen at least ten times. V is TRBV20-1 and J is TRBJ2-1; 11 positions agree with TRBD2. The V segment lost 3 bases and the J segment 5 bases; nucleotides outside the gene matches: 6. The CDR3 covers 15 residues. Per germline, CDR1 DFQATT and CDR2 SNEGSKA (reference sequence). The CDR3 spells CSARGRLAGNNEQFF. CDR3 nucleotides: TGCAGTGCTAGGGGTAGACTAGCGGGGAACAATGAGCAGTTCTTC.

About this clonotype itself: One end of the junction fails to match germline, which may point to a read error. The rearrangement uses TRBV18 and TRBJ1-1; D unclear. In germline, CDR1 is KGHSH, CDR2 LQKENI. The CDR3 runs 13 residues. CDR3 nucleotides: TGTGCCAGCTCCCTAACTGTGAACACTGAAGCTTCCTTT. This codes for CASSLTVNTEASF.

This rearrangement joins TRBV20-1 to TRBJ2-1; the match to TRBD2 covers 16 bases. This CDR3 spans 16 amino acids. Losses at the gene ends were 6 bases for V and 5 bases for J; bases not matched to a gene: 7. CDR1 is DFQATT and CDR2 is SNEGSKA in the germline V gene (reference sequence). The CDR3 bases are TGCAGTGCAAACAAGGGACTAGCGGGAGGGAACAATGAGCAGTTCTTC. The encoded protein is CSANKGLAGGNNEQFF.

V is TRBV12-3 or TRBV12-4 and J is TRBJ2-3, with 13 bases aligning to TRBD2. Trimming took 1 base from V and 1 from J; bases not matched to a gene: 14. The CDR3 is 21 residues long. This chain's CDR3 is CASSLEAPLAGGPMGTDTQYF. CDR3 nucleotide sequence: TGTGCCAGCAGTTTAGAGGCTCCACTAGCGGGAGGGCCGATGGGCACAGATACGCAGTATTTT.

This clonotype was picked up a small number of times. CDR3 loop: CASSPMGVFFGANVLTF. CDR3 in DNA: TGTGCCAGCAGCCCCATGGGGGTTTTCTTTGGGGCCAACGTCCTGACTTTC. The chain recombines TRBV7-9 with TRBJ2-6; D possibly uses TRBD1 or TRBD2 (5 bases each). The CDR3 is 17 residues long. The germline V gene encodes CDR1 SEHNR and CDR2 FQNEAQ (reference sequence). V lost 5 bases and J 3 bases, leaving 17 bases between the germline ends.

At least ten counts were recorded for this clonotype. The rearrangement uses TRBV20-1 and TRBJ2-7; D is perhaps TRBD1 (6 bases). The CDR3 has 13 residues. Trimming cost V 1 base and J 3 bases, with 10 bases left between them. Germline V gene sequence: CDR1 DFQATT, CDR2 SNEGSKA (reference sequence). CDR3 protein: CSARGQVDYEQYF. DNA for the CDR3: TGCAGTGCTAGAGGACAGGTTGACTACGAGCAGTACTTC.

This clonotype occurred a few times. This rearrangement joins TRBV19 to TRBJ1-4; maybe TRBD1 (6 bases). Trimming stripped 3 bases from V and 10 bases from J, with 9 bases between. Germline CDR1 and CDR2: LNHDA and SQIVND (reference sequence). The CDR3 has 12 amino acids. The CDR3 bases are TGTGCCAGTAGTATTGGAGGGGGAAAACTGTTTTTT. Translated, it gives CASSIGGGKLFF.

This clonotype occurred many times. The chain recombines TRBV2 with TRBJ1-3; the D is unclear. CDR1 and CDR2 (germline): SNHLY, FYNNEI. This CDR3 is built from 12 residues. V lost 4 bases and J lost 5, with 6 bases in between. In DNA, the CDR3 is TGTGCCAGCAGTGTCTTTAGAAACACCATATATTTT. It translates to CASSVFRNTIYF.

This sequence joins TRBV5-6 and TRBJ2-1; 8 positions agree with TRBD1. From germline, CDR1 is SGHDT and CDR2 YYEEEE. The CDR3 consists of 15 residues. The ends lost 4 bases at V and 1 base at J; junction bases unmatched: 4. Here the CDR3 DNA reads TGTGCCAGCAGCCCAGGACAGGGATCCTACAATGAGCAGTTCTTC. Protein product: CASSPGQGSYNEQFF.

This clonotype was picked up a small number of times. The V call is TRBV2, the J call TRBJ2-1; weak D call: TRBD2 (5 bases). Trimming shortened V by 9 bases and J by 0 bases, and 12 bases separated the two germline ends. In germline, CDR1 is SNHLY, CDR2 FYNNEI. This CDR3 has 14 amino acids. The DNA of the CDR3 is TGTGCCAGTATAGCGCCTAGCTCCTACAATGAGCAGTTCTTC. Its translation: CASIAPSSYNEQFF.

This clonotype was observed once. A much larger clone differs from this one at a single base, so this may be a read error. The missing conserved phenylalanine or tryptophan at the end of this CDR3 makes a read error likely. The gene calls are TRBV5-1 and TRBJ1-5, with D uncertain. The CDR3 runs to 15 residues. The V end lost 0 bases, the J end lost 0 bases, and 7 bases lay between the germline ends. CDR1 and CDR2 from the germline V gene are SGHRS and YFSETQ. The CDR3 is CASSLDGDSNQPQHL. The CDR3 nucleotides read TGCGCCAGCAGCTTGGATGGGGATAGCAATCAGCCCCAGCATCTT.

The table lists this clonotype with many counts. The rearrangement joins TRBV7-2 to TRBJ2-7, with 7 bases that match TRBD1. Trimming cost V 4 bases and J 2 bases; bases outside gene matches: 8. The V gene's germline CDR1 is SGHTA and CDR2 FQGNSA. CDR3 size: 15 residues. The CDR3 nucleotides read TGTGCCAGCAGCTCAGGGGGTTTTAGGACCTACGAGCAGTACTTC. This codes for CASSSGGFRTYEQYF.

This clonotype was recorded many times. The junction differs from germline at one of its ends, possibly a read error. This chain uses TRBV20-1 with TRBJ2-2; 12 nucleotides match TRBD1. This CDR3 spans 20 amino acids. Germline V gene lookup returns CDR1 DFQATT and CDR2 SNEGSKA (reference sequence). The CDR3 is CSAFREPQLGTGGAFGELFF. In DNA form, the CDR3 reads TGTAGTGCGTTCCGCGAACCCCAGCTCGGGACAGGGGGCGCGTTCGGGGAGCTGTTTTTT.

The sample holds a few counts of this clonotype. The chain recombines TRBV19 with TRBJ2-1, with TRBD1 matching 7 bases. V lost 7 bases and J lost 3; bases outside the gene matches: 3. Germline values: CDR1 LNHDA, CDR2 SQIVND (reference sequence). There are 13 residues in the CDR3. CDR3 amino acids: CASIGDSYNEQFF. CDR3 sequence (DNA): TGTGCCAGTATCGGGGACAGCTACAATGAGCAGTTCTTC.

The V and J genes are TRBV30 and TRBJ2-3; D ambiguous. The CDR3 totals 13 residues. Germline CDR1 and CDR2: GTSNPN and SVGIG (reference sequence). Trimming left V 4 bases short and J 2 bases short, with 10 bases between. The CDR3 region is CAWTRFPTDTQYF. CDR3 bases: TGTGCCTGGACTAGGTTCCCCACAGATACGCAGTATTTT.

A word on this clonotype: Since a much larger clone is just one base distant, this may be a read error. CDR3 sequence: CASSYPGGEVDNEQFF. Here the CDR3 DNA reads TGTGCCAGCAGTTACCCAGGGGGGGAGGTGGACAATGAGCAGTTCTTC. The genes are TRBV6-5 and TRBJ2-1; D might be TRBD1 or TRBD2, each matching 7 bases. The germline V gene has CDR1 MNHEY and CDR2 SVGAGI. V lost 2 bases to trimming and J lost 5 bases, with 16 bases between them. The CDR3 totals 16 residues.

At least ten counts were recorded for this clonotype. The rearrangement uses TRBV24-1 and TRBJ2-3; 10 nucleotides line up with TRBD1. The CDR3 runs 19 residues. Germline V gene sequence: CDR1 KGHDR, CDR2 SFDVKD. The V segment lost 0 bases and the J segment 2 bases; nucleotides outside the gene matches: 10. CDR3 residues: CATSDLASLGQGLTDTQYF. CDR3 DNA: TGTGCCACCAGTGATTTGGCTTCCCTGGGACAGGGGCTCACAGATACGCAGTATTTT.

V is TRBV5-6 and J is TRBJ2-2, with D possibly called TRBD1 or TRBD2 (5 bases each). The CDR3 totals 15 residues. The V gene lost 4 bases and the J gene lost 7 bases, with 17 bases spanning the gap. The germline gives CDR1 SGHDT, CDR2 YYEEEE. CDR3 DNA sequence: TGTGCCAGCAGCCCCCCGGGGTTTGGGGGCGGGGAGCTGTTTTTT. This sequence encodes CASSPPGFGGGELFF.

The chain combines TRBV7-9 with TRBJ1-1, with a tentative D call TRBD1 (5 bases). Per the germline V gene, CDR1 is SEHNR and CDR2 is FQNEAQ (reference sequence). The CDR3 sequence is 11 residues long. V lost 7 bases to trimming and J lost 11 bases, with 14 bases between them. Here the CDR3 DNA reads TGTGCCAGCAAAGGAGGGGCGTGGGCTTTCTTT. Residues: CASKGGAWAFF.

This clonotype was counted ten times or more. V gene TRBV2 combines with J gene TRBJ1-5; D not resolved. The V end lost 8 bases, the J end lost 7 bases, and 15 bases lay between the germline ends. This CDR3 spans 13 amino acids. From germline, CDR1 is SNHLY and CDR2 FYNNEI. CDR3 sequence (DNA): TGTGCCAGCGGCAAGGAGAGAGGACAGCCCCAGCATTTT. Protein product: CASGKERGQPQHF.

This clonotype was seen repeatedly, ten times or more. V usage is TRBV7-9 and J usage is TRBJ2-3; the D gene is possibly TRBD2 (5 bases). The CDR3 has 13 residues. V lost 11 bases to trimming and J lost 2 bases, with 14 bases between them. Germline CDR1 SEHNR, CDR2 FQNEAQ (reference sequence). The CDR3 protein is CARASGPTDTQYF. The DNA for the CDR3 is TGTGCCCGGGCCAGCGGTCCCACAGATACGCAGTATTTT.

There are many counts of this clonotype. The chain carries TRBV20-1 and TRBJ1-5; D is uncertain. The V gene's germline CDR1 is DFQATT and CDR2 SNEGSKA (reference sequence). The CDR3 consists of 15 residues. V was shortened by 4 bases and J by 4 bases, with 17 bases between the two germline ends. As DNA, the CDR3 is TGCAGTGCTAAGAAATCAGGCGCCACTAATCAGCCCCAGCATTTT. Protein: CSAKKSGATNQPQHF.

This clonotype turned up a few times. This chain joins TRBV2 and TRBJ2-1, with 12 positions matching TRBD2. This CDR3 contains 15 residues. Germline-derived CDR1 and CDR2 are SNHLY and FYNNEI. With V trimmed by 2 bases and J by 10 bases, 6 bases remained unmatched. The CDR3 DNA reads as TGTGCCAGCAGTGAATCTAGCGGGAGGGCAGGGGAGCAGTTCTTC. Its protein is CASSESSGRAGEQFF.

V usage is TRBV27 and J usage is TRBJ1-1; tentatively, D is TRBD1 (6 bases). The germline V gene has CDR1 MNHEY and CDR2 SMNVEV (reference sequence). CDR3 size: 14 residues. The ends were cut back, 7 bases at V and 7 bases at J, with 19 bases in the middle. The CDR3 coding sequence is TGTGCCAGCATCCAAACCTGGGGGCAAGGTGAAGCTTTCTTT. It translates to CASIQTWGQGEAFF.